This T cell receptor beta chain was found in a study of cytomegalovirus exposure and HLA in healthy donors. Study information: A prior study identified 100 million to 130 million unique TCR beta sequences from about 179 million T cells. The study, taken as a whole, reports: Some V segments (TRBV6-2 and TRBV6-3 among them) were excluded as indistinguishable.

A multiplex PCR was run with 60 Vbeta primers and 13 Jbeta primers. Clones were read by immunoSEQ multiplex PCR, and TCRdb kept only the in-frame ones, dropping some. Here the sample spans around 100,000 clones, more than 75% being singletons. Comments on this clone: Its antigen is not identified.

V was pared by 2 bases and J by 2 bases, with 3 bases of the junction left unmatched. This CDR3 contains 16 residues. Looked up from germline, CDR1 is SNHLY and CDR2 is FYNNEI. The rearrangement uses TRBV2 and TRBJ2-2; TRBD2 agrees at 9 bases. Sequenced input: PBMCs. This receptor was identified in a woman younger than 35 in good health and CMV-seropositive. The CDR3, as DNA: TGTGCCAGCAGTGAACTAGCGGGGCTAAACACCGGGGAGCTGTTTTTT. Translation: CASSELAGLNTGELFF.